A selection of T cell receptor beta chains follows, all from one sample in a study of blood T cell repertoires in COVID-19. Clones were read by immunoSEQ multiplex PCR, and TCRdb kept only the in-frame ones, dropping some. Of about 240,000 clones listed, around 84% are singletons. Source material: peripheral blood. These receptors all stem from a woman in her late teens or twenties with acute or convalescent COVID-19. Both conserved end residues are part of each CDR3. Fields, in order: J gene, V gene, clone size, D gene, CDR3 DNA, CDR3 protein. D genes are given only for firm matches. Clone size, where shown, is once, few, many, or a class for clones that have expanded.

TRBJ2-1 | TRBV25-1 | NA | NA | TGTGCCAGCAGTGAAGTTAGCTCCTACAATGAGCAGTTCTTC | CASSEVSSYNEQFF
TRBJ1-1 | TRBV3-1/TRBV3-2 | NA | NA | TGTGCCAGCAGCCAGGCCGGGACTACTGGCGCTGAAGCTTTCTTT | CASSQAGTTGAEAFF
TRBJ2-1 | TRBV28 | NA | TRBD1 | TGTGCCAGCAGAAGTGGACAGGTAAATGAGCAGTTCTTC | CASRSGQVNEQFF
TRBJ1-6 | TRBV7-2 | once | NA | TGTGCCAGCAGCTTAGAGATCGTCGGGACTTATTCACCCCTCCACTTT | CASSLEIVGTYSPLHF
TRBJ1-1 | TRBV19 | NA | NA | TGTGCCAGTAGTATAGTGTCAGGCTTCTCAGGCACTGAAGCTTTCTTT | CASSIVSGFSGTEAFF
TRBJ1-4 | TRBV2 | once | TRBD1 | TGTGCCAGCAGTGCCTCTGGGACAGGGGGAGAGAATGAAAAACTGTTTTTT | CASSASGTGGENEKLFF
TRBJ2-3 | TRBV2 | NA | TRBD2 | TGTGCCAGCAGAGCAGGGGTAGCGGGAGGGGCAGATACGCAGTATTTT | CASRAGVAGGADTQYF
TRBJ1-1 | TRBV11-2 | NA | NA | TGTGCCAGCAGCCTTTCCAGGCCTAACACTGAAGCTTTCTTT | CASSLSRPNTEAFF
TRBJ2-1 | TRBV18 | NA | NA | TGTGCCAGCTCACGGGCAGGGGACGGCAATGAGCAGTTCTTC | CASSRAGDGNEQFF
TRBJ2-7 | TRBV6-5 | NA | TRBD1 | TGTGCCAGCAGTTACGGGACAGGGAACTTCGAGCAGTACTTC | CASSYGTGNFEQYF
TRBJ2-5 | TRBV7-6 | NA | NA | TGTGCCAGCAGCGTGGTGGGAGTAGGACTCGGGGTCCAAGAGACCCAGTACTTC | CASSVVGVGLGVQETQYF
TRBJ2-1 | TRBV18 | once | NA | TGTGCCAGCTCACCTGGGCAGGTCAATGAGCAGTTCTTC | CASSPGQVNEQFF
TRBJ2-7 | TRBV6-5 | NA | NA | TGTGCCAGCAGTTACTCGCCTTTTAGCTCCTACGAGCAGTACTTC | CASSYSPFSSYEQYF
TRBJ1-3 | TRBV7-2 | once | TRBD1 | TGTGCCAGCAGCACCAGACAGGGATCCGCTGGAAACACCATATATTTT | CASSTRQGSAGNTIYF
TRBJ1-2 | TRBV5-1 | NA | TRBD1 | TGCGCCAGCAGCCCCCAACAGGGGGCGGGGGGCTACACCTTC | CASSPQQGAGGYTF
TRBJ2-7 | TRBV29-1 | NA | TRBD1 | TGCAGCGTTGAAGTGGGACAGGGGGTTTCCTACGAGCAGTACTTC | CSVEVGQGVSYEQYF
TRBJ2-2 | TRBV5-1 | once | NA | TGCGCCAGCAGCTTCGGACAAGTCACCGGGGAGCTGTTTTTT | CASSFGQVTGELFF
TRBJ1-4 | TRBV9 | NA | NA | TGTGCCAGCAGCGCAGGGAATGAAAAACTGTTTTTT | CASSAGNEKLFF
TRBJ2-7 | TRBV6-2/TRBV6-3 | NA | TRBD2 | TGTGCCAGCAGTAGGGGAGGACTAGCGGTTTCCTACGAGCAGTACTTC | CASSRGGLAVSYEQYF
TRBJ2-5 | TRBV5-1 | NA | NA | TGCGCCAGCAGCGCCCAGGTGGCCCAAGAGACCCAGTACTTC | CASSAQVAQETQYF
TRBJ2-7 | TRBV10-3 | NA | TRBD1 | TGTGCCATCACCGCAGAGGACAGGGGCTACGAGCAGTACTTC | CAITAEDRGYEQYF
TRBJ1-1 | TRBV27 | NA | NA | TGTGCCAGCAGCAGTCTCGGGTCGCGGAACACTGAAGCTTTCTTT | CASSSLGSRNTEAFF
TRBJ2-5 | TRBV7-8 | few | TRBD1 | TGTGCCAGCAGCCGAGGGACAGGGACGCAAGAGACCCAGTACTTC | CASSRGTGTQETQYF
TRBJ1-2 | TRBV27 | NA | NA | TGTGCCAGCAGTTTATCGAGGGGGGGAATCAACTATGGCTACACCTTC | CASSLSRGGINYGYTF
TRBJ2-1 | TRBV27 | NA | NA | TGTGCCAGCAGTTTCCTATCGCGGGATGAGCAGTTCTTC | CASSFLSRDEQFF
TRBJ2-1 | TRBV9 | NA | TRBD1 | TGTGCCAGCGACCACCCGACCATGACAGGGGGCAGGGAGCAGTTCTTC | CASDHPTMTGGREQFF
TRBJ2-2 | TRBV28 | NA | NA | TGTGGAGCACAGGAGAACACCGGGGAGCTGTTTTTT | CGAQENTGELFF
TRBJ2-1 | TRBV28 | NA | NA | TGTGCCAGCAGTTTAACGGGTAACTACAATGAGCAGTTCTTC | CASSLTGNYNEQFF
TRBJ1-4 | TRBV30 | NA | NA | TGTGCCTGGGGACCCAATCGGGGTGAAAAACTGTTTTTT | CAWGPNRGEKLFF
TRBJ1-2 | TRBV25-1 | NA | NA | TGTGCCAGCAGTGACCCCCTTGACGGGACTTATGGCTACACCTTC | CASSDPLDGTYGYTF
TRBJ2-1 | TRBV29-1 | NA | TRBD2 | TGCAGCTTCATAGCGGGGACCCCGAACAATGAGCAGTTCTTC | CSFIAGTPNNEQFF
TRBJ2-7 | TRBV5-1 | NA | TRBD1 | TGCGCCAGCAGCTTGGGGGACAGGGTCTACGAGCAGTACTTC | CASSLGDRVYEQYF
TRBJ1-1 | TRBV4-3 | NA | NA | TGCGCCAGCAGCCAAGATATCGGGGGGGAGCTTGAAGCTTTCTTT | CASSQDIGGELEAFF
TRBJ1-3 | TRBV13 | NA | NA | TGTGCCAGCAGCTTAGTCGGACAGCACTCTGGAAACACCATATATTTT | CASSLVGQHSGNTIYF
TRBJ1-6 | TRBV7-2 | NA | NA | TGTGCCAGCAGCTTATCGAGCTCCTATAATTCACCCCTCCACTTT | CASSLSSSYNSPLHF
TRBJ2-7 | TRBV19 | NA | TRBD2 | TGTGCCAGTAGTACGGGACTAAGATACGAGCAGTACTTC | CASSTGLRYEQYF
TRBJ2-2 | TRBV5-1 | NA | NA | TGCGCCAGCAGCTTTGGCGGCACCGGGGAGCTGTTTTTT | CASSFGGTGELFF
TRBJ2-7 | TRBV6-4 | NA | TRBD2 | TGTGCCAGCAGTGACTCGGCTAGCGGGAGGGCCCGGGAGCAGTACTTC | CASSDSASGRAREQYF
TRBJ2-2 | TRBV11-2 | NA | NA | TGTGCCAGCAGCTTAGTCAGGGCCGGGGAGCTGTTTTTT | CASSLVRAGELFF
TRBJ2-7 | TRBV10-2 | NA | TRBD2 | TGCGCCAGCAGTGAGTTTTATAGCGGGCACTCCTACGAGCAGTACTTC | CASSEFYSGHSYEQYF
TRBJ2-5 | TRBV3-1/TRBV3-2 | NA | TRBD2 | TGTGCCAGCAGCCCGGGACTAGGGGAAATAAGGGAGACCCAGTACTTC | CASSPGLGEIRETQYF
TRBJ2-7 | TRBV11-2 | NA | NA | TGTGCCAGCAGCTTAGATTTGGCTCCAAGCTCCTACGAGCAGTACTTC | CASSLDLAPSSYEQYF
TRBJ1-2 | TRBV24-1 | NA | NA | TGTGCCACCATCTTCAGGGGCGGAAGCTATGGCTACACCTTC | CATIFRGGSYGYTF
TRBJ2-1 | TRBV6-5 | NA | TRBD2 | TGTGCCAGCAGTTCACTAGCGGGAGGTTCCAATGAGCAGTTCTTC | CASSSLAGGSNEQFF
TRBJ2-2 | TRBV28 | NA | TRBD1 | TGTGCCACCCGTTTACAGGGGGCATCCGGGGAGCTGTTTTTT | CATRLQGASGELFF
TRBJ1-5 | TRBV19 | NA | TRBD1 | TGTGCCAGTAGTGTACCTCAGGGGGCGGATCAGCCCCAGCATTTT | CASSVPQGADQPQHF
TRBJ1-2 | TRBV7-2 | NA | TRBD1 | TGTGCCAGCAGCTTATCCCTGTGGGGACAGGGGGGTAACTATGGCTACACCTTC | CASSLSLWGQGGNYGYTF
TRBJ1-6 | TRBV27 | NA | NA | TGTGCCAGCAGTCAGGATCCTGTAACTTCACCCCTCCACTTT | CASSQDPVTSPLHF
TRBJ2-1 | TRBV27 | NA | NA | TGTGCCAGCAGTTTAATCGGCGGGATGAACAATGAGCAGTTCTTC | CASSLIGGMNNEQFF
TRBJ1-6 | TRBV6-2/TRBV6-3 | many | NA | TGTGCCAGCAGCGACAGGCCCCATTCACCCCTCCACTTT | CASSDRPHSPLHF
TRBJ2-3 | TRBV6-6 | NA | TRBD1 | TGTGCCAGTAGGGGGAAGGGGGCGGTCCTCACAGATACGCAGTATTTT | CASRGKGAVLTDTQYF
TRBJ1-5 | TRBV6-6 | few | TRBD1 | TGTGCCAGCAGTCTGGGACAGGGGGATCCAAACGGTCAGCCCCAGCATTTT | CASSLGQGDPNGQPQHF
TRBJ1-2 | TRBV18 | few | TRBD1 | TGTGCCAGCTCACCACTCCGGACAGGGGCTAACTATGGCTACACCTTC | CASSPLRTGANYGYTF
TRBJ1-2 | TRBV6-5 | once | TRBD1 | TGTGCCAGCAGCCACAAACAGGGGTATAGCTATGGCTACACCTTC | CASSHKQGYSYGYTF
TRBJ1-5 | TRBV28 | NA | TRBD1 | TGTGCCAGCAGCCCGACAGGGGGGTCGCGCGTTCAGCCCCAGCATTTT | CASSPTGGSRVQPQHF